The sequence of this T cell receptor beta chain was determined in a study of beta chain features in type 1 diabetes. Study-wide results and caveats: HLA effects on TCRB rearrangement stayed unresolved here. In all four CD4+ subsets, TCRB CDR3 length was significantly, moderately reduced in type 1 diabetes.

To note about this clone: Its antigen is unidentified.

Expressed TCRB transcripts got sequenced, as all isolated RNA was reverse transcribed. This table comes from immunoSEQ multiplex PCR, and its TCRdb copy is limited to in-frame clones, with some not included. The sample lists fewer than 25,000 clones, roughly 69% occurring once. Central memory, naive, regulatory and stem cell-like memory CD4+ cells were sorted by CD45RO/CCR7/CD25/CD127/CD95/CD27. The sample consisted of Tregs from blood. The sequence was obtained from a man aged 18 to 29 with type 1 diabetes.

CDR3 sequence: CASSSRLARNEQFF. DNA of the CDR3: TGTGCCAGCAGTTCCAGACTAGCCCGTAATGAGCAGTTCTTC. The chain is built from TRBV27 and TRBJ2-1; 7 bases are a match to TRBD2. The CDR3 consists of 14 residues. Germline CDR1 reads MNHEY; CDR2 reads SMNVEV (reference sequence). Trimming removed 4 bases from V and 7 bases from J; junction bases left unmatched: 7.